This TCR beta chain was sequenced in a study of patients and donors after allogeneic stem cell transplantation. This CDR3 region has 13 residues. Germline loops: CDR1 MNHNS, CDR2 SASEGT. Trimming stripped 6 bases from V and 2 bases from J, with 10 bases between. TCRdb reprocessed the RT-PCR reads with MiXCR, giving one entry per CDR3 protein. The table records 920,000 or so distinct CDR3 sequences, over 15% of them present only once. The J gene is TRBJ1-2, the V gene TRBV6-1; no firm D call. The clonotype originates from a human donor who was either an allogeneic HSCT recipient or a stem cell or donor lymphocyte infusion donor (not recorded which). It is not recorded whose cells these are; they may come from a transplant donor. Sequencing input: blood, either unsorted or a sorted T cell fraction (not recorded which). CDR3 residues: CASSQRRNYGYTF. CDR3 coding DNA: TGTGCCAGCAGCCAGAGACGGAACTATGGCTACACCTTC.